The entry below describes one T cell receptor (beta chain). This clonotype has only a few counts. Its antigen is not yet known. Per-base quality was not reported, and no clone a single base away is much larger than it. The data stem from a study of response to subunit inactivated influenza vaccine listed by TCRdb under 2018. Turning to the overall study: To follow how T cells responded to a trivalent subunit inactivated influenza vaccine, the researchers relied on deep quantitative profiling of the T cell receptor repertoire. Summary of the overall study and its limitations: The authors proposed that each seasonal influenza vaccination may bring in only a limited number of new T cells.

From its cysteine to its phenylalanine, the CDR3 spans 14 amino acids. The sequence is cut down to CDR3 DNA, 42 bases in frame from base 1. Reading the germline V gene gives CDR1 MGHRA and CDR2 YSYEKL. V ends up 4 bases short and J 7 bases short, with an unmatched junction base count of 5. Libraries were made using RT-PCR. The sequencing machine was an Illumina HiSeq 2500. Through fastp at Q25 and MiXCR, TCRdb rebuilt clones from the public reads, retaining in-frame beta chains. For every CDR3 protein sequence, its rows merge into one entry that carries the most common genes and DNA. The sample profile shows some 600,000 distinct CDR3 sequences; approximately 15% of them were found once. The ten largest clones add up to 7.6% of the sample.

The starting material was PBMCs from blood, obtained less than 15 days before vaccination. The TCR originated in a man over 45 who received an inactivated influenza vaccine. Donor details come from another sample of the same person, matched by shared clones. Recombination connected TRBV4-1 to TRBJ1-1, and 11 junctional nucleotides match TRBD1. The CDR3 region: CASSLGQGVGEAFF. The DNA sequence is TGCGCCAGCAGCCTGGGACAGGGGGTTGGTGAAGCTTTCTTT.